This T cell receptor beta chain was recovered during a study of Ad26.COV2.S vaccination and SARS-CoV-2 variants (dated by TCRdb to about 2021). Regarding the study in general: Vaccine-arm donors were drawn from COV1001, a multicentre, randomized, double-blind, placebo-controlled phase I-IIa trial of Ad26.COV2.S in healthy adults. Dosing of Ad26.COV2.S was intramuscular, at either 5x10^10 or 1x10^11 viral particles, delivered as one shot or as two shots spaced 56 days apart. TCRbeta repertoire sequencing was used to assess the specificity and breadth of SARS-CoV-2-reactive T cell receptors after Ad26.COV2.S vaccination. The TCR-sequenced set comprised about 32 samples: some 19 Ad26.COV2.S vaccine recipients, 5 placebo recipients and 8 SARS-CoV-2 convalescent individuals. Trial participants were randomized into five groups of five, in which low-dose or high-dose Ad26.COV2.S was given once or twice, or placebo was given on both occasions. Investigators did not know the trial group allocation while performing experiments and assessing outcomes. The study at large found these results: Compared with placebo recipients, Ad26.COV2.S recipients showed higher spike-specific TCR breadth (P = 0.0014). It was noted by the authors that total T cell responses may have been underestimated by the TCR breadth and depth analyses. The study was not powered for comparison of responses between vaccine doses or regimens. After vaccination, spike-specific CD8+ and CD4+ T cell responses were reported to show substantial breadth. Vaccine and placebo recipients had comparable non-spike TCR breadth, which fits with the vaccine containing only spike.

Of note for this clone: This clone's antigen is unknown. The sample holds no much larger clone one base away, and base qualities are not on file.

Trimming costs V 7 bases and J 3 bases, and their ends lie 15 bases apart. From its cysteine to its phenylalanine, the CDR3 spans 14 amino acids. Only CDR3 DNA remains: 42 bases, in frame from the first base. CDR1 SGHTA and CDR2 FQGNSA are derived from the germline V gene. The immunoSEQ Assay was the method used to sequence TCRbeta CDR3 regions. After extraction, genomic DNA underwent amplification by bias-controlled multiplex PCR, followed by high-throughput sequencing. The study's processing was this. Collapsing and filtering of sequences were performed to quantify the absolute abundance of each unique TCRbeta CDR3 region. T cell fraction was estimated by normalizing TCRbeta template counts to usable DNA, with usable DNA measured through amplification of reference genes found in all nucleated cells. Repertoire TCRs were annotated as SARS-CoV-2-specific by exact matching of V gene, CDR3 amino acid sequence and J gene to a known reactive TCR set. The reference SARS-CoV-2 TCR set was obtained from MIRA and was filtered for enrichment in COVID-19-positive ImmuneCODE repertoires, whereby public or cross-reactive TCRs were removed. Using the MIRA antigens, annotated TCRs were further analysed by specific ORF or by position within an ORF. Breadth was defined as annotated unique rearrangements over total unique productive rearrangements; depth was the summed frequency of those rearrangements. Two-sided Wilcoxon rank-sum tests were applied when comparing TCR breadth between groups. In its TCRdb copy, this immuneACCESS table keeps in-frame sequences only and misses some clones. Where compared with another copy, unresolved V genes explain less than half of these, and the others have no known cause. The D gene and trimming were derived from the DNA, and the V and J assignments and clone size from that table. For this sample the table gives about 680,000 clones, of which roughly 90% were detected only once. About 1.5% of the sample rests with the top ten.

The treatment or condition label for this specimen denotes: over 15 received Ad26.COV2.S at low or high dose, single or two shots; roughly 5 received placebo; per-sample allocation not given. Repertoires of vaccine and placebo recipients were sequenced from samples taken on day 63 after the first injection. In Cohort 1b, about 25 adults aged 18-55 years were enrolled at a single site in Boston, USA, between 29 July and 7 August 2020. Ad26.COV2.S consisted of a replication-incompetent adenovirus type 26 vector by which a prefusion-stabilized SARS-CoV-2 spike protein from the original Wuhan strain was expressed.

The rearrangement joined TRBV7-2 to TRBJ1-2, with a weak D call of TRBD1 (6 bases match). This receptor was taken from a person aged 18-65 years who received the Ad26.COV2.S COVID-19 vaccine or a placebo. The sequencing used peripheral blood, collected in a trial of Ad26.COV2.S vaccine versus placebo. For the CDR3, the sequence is CASTELTGYYGYTF. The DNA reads TGTGCCAGCACAGAACTAACAGGGTACTATGGCTACACCTTC.